Below, 16 T cell receptor beta chains from the same sample are listed, as sequenced in a study of shared clonotypes between healthy human individuals. TCRdb's copy holds only in-frame clones and misses some; the assay was immunoSEQ multiplex PCR. The sample includes about 1.1 million clones, approximately 77% of them seen just once. Sequencing used memory CD4+ T cells from PBMCs. This sample's subset: CD45RA-negative fraction. Receptors originate from a man aged 18 to 35 in good health. Some clones in this sample may be carry-over from other donors' samples.

This chain uses TRBV27 with TRBJ2-7; 13 bases align to TRBD2. Germline CDR1 MNHEY, CDR2 SMNVEV (reference sequence). The CDR3 consists of 15 residues. The V gene end was trimmed by 5 bases and the J gene end by 6 bases; junction bases not matched to a gene: 7. CDR3 loop: CASSTSGRGAAEQYF. The DNA of the CDR3 is TGTGCCAGCAGTACTAGCGGGAGGGGCGCCGCCGAGCAGTACTTC.

The rearrangement links TRBV7-2 to TRBJ2-5; D may be TRBD1 (6 bases). V lost 5 bases to trimming and J lost 3 bases, with 10 bases between them. This CDR3 is built from 13 residues. The germline V gene has CDR1 SGHTA and CDR2 FQGNSA. This CDR3 reads CASSQGPEETQYF. The CDR3 DNA reads as TGTGCCAGCAGCCAGGGGCCAGAAGAGACCCAGTACTTC.

The chain links TRBV11-2 to TRBJ2-7; D is undetermined. V lost 5 bases and J 5 bases, leaving 19 bases between the germline ends. The CDR3 length is 15 residues. Germline V gene lookup returns CDR1 SGHAT and CDR2 FQNNGV. DNA of the CDR3: TGTGCCAGCAGCCCACCACTCCGAACGCTGAACGAGCAGTACTTC. It specifies CASSPPLRTLNEQYF.

The rearrangement joins TRBV7-3 to TRBJ2-3; 8 bases agree with TRBD2. The CDR3 spans 15 residues. Trimming took 5 bases from V and 4 from J; bases not matched to a gene: 8. The V gene's germline CDR1 is SGHTA and CDR2 FQGTGA. The CDR3 reads CASSPEAGVADTQYF. The CDR3 DNA follows: TGTGCCAGCAGCCCCGAAGCGGGAGTGGCAGATACGCAGTATTTT.

This clone was seen a handful of times. This chain connects TRBV14 to TRBJ1-1; tentative D call: TRBD1 (6 bases). This CDR3 contains 18 residues. The ends were cut back, 3 bases at V and 4 bases at J, with 24 bases in the middle. Germline V gene sequence: CDR1 SGHDN, CDR2 FVKESK. DNA for the CDR3: TGTGCCAGCAGCCAGGGGGCTTGGAGGGGTGTGAGGGGCACTGAAGCTTTCTTT. It yields the protein CASSQGAWRGVRGTEAFF.

This rearrangement joins TRBV4-1 to TRBJ2-4; 9 bases fit TRBD1. The CDR3 is 16 residues long. With 3 bases clipped from V and 6 bases from J, the junction kept 9 bases outside the gene matches. Germline loops: CDR1 MGHRA, CDR2 YSYEKL. The chain's CDR3 is CASSQDTRQGVNIQYF. In nucleotides, the CDR3 is TGCGCCAGCAGCCAGGATACGCGACAGGGGGTAAACATTCAGTACTTC.

This chain links TRBV7-8 with TRBJ1-3, with no clear D. The CDR3 is 14 residues long. The germline V gene encodes CDR1 SGHVS and CDR2 FQNEAQ. The V gene lost 5 bases and the J gene lost 1 base, with 9 bases spanning the gap. CDR3: CASSADISGNTIYF. The CDR3 DNA reads TGTGCCAGCAGCGCCGACATTTCTGGAAACACCATATATTTT.

V usage is TRBV5-1 and J usage is TRBJ1-4; D is unresolved. Looked up from germline, CDR1 is SGHRS and CDR2 is YFSETQ. Trimming took off 4 bases at V and 8 bases at J, with 12 bases between the two ends. This CDR3 is 13 amino acids long. CDR3 DNA: TGCGCCAGCAGCGCGGGAAATGAGGAAAAACTGTTTTTT. Translation: CASSAGNEEKLFF.

The chain employs TRBV7-3 and TRBJ2-3, with no clear D. V was clipped by 4 bases and J by 8 bases, with 10 bases between them. Per germline, CDR1 SGHTA and CDR2 FQGTGA. The CDR3 runs to 12 residues. The CDR3 DNA sequence: TGTGCCAGCAGCTCTTTTCTGGGTACGCAGTATTTT. Translating it yields CASSSFLGTQYF.

The chain combines TRBV5-1 with TRBJ1-1; TRBD1 agrees at 10 bases. Germline assignment: CDR1 SGHRS and CDR2 YFSETQ. This CDR3 contains 16 residues. V was clipped by 5 bases and J by 0 bases; unmatched bases: 7. Written as DNA, the CDR3 is TGCGCCAGCAGGCCGGGACAGGGGTCCATGAACACTGAAGCTTTCTTT. Encoded protein: CASRPGQGSMNTEAFF.

This clone occurred a few times. The chain joins TRBV7-2 to TRBJ2-3; TRBD2 agrees at 7 bases. CDR3 length: 15 residues. Trimming at V came to 0 bases and at J to 4 bases, leaving 4 bases not matched to a gene. Per the germline V gene, CDR1 is SGHTA and CDR2 is FQGNSA. The DNA for the CDR3 is TGTGCCAGCAGCTTAGCCGCGGGAGTGGCAGATACGCAGTATTTT. Its protein product is CASSLAAGVADTQYF. Supplemented by reference TRBV7-2 and TRBJ2-3, the full variable domain reads GAGVSQSPSNKVTEKGKDVELRCDPISGHTALYWYRQSLGQGLEFLIYFQGNSAPDKSGLPSDRFSAERTGGSVSTLTIQRTQQEDSAVYLCASSLAAGVADTQYFGPGTRLTVL.

The chain carries TRBV9 and TRBJ2-4; the D gene is possibly TRBD2 (5 bases). Germline loops: CDR1 SGDLS, CDR2 YYNGEE. Trimming left V 4 bases short and J 11 bases short, with 16 bases between. This CDR3 comprises 13 residues. In DNA form, the CDR3 reads TGTGCCAGCAGCCCACGTGAGGGTTCGGTTCAGTACTTC. This codes for CASSPREGSVQYF.

Of note for this clone: A much more abundant neighbour one base away suggests this may be a read error. The gene calls are TRBV4-1 and TRBJ2-3, with 12 bases lining up with TRBD2. J was trimmed by 8 bases and V by 0 bases; bases with no gene match: 9. The germline V gene encodes CDR1 MGHRA and CDR2 YSYEKL. The CDR3 sequence is 17 residues long. CDR3 loop: CASSQDRQLAGGGTQYF. As DNA, the CDR3 is TGCGCCAGCAGCCAAGATCGTCAACTAGCGGGAGGTGGTACGCAGTATTTT.

The rearrangement links TRBV19 to TRBJ1-4; possible D gene TRBD1, 5 bases. Germline assignment: CDR1 LNHDA and CDR2 SQIVND (reference sequence). The CDR3 is 15 residues long. V was trimmed by 2 bases and J by 6 bases, leaving 13 bases between them. DNA of the CDR3: TGTGCCAGTAGTATATCCGCAGGGCAGGATGAAAAACTGTTTTTT. It is translated as CASSISAGQDEKLFF.

The sample holds one count of this clone. The chain is built from TRBV5-1 and TRBJ2-1; 15 nucleotides agree with TRBD2. CDR1 and CDR2 from the germline V gene are SGHRS and YFSETQ. V dropped 4 bases and J dropped 1; count of bases not matched to a gene: 6. This CDR3 region has 18 residues. This CDR3 is CASSLDGTSGRSYNEQFF. The CDR3 region has the DNA TGCGCCAGCAGCCTTGATGGGACTAGCGGGAGGTCCTACAATGAGCAGTTCTTC.

This clone was detected a few times. J is TRBJ1-5 and V is TRBV6-1; D not certain. V lost 2 bases and J 0 bases, leaving 14 bases between the germline ends. Germline V gene sequence: CDR1 MNHNS, CDR2 SASEGT. The CDR3 is 17 residues long. As DNA, the CDR3 is TGTGCCAGCAGTGAACGCACAGAGTGGATTAGCAATCAGCCCCAGCATTTT. Translated: CASSERTEWISNQPQHF.